The clone carrying this T cell receptor beta chain was picked up a small number of times. What it binds is unknown. The assay was immunoSEQ multiplex PCR, and TCRdb's table has in-frame clones only and misses some. The sample carries around 63,000 clones, 76% recorded once. This entry comes from a study of radiotherapy plus CTLA-4 blockade in lung cancer. Study in general: Objective responses were recorded in about 18% of patients, with disease control recorded in 31%.

V lost 10 bases to trimming and J lost 0 bases; unmatched junction nucleotides: 6. Germline assignment: CDR1 MNHNS and CDR2 SASEGT. CDR3 length: 13 amino acids. Study-level findings and limits: Clones derived from tumor TCRs expanded in blood after radiotherapy plus ipilimumab. Best predicting response, reportedly, were early blood T cell clone dynamics, with interferon-beta.

The clonotype originates from a human donor with non-small cell lung cancer whose response to radiotherapy plus ipilimumab could not be evaluated. Some clones in this sample may be carry-over from other donors' samples. The specimen was peripheral blood, collected from a patient treated with radiotherapy plus ipilimumab. This chain uses TRBV6-1 with TRBJ2-7; 7 bases agree with TRBD2. CDR3 residues: CAILTGGSYEQYF. The DNA for the CDR3 is TGTGCCATCCTGACGGGGGGCTCCTACGAGCAGTACTTC.